These 13 T cell receptor beta chains came from one sample sequenced in a study of cytotoxic CD8 clonotypes in ibrutinib-treated CLL. Assay used: immunoSEQ multiplex PCR; TCRdb lists only in-frame clones, some missing. The table includes 140,000 or so clones, 70% to 80% detected once. This specimen consisted of PBMCs, obtained after 12 months of ibrutinib treatment. These receptors originate from a human donor with chronic lymphocytic leukemia.

V usage is TRBV5-4 and J usage is TRBJ2-7; D unclear. The V end was cut by 4 bases, the J end by 0 bases, with 11 bases between. Germline V lookup: CDR1 SGHNT, CDR2 YYREEE (reference sequence). The CDR3 sequence is 14 residues long. CDR3 residues: CASSGDSSSYEQYF. In DNA, the CDR3 is TGTGCCAGCAGCGGGGATTCCTCCTCCTACGAGCAGTACTTC.

The rearrangement links TRBV6-5 to TRBJ1-1; no reliable D call. Looked up from germline, CDR1 is MNHEY and CDR2 is SVGAGI. This CDR3 has 13 amino acids. V was clipped by 0 bases and J by 6 bases, with 8 bases between them. The CDR3 loop is CASSYSTVSEAFF. CDR3 in DNA: TGTGCCAGCAGTTACTCGACTGTGTCTGAAGCTTTCTTT.

The chain joins TRBV7-2 to TRBJ2-7; the match to TRBD2 covers 10 bases. The germline V gene has CDR1 SGHTA and CDR2 FQGNSA. The CDR3 has 15 amino acids. After removal of 5 bases from V and 3 bases from J, the junction contained 7 bases not matched to a gene. The CDR3 sequence is CASSPGTSEYYEQYF. The CDR3 coding sequence is TGTGCCAGCAGCCCCGGGACTAGCGAATACTACGAGCAGTACTTC.

The rearrangement uses TRBV15 and TRBJ1-3; D might be TRBD1 (6 bases). Trimming shortened V by 6 bases and J by 4 bases, and 13 bases separated the two germline ends. Looked up from germline, CDR1 is LNHNV and CDR2 is YYDKDF (reference sequence). This CDR3 has 14 amino acids. The CDR3 DNA is TGTGCCACCAGGTCTGGGGGCGCAGGAAACACCATATATTTT. As protein: CATRSGGAGNTIYF.

J is TRBJ2-3 and V is TRBV10-3; D may be TRBD1 (6 bases). V was pared by 8 bases and J by 0 bases, with 12 bases between. Germline-derived CDR1 and CDR2 are ENHRY and SYGVKD. The CDR3 is 14 amino acids. This CDR3 reads CAIGWTDSTDTQYF. For the CDR3, the DNA is TGTGCCATCGGGTGGACAGACAGCACAGATACGCAGTATTTT.

The chain couples TRBV7-2 to TRBJ2-7; 7 bases agree with TRBD1. CDR3 size: 16 residues. Trimming cost V 1 base and J 3 bases; bases outside gene matches: 9. The germline V gene encodes CDR1 SGHTA and CDR2 FQGNSA. The CDR3 loop reads CASSLGFDRASYEQYF. In nucleotides, the CDR3 is TGTGCCAGCAGCTTAGGCTTCGACAGGGCCAGCTACGAGCAGTACTTC.

The chain joins TRBV5-1 to TRBJ1-1; a weak D match, TRBD1 (5 bases). V was pared by 2 bases and J by 1 base, with 18 bases between. This CDR3 is built from 17 residues. CDR1 and CDR2 from the germline V gene are SGHRS and YFSETQ. The CDR3 loop is CASSFSSSGAWNTEAFF. The CDR3, as DNA: TGCGCCAGCAGCTTCTCCTCTAGTGGGGCTTGGAACACTGAAGCTTTCTTT.

This clone was seen once. V is TRBV11-1 and J is TRBJ1-4, with D tentatively TRBD1 (6 bases). Looked up from germline, CDR1 is SGHAT and CDR2 is FQDESV (reference sequence). This CDR3 comprises 15 residues. V dropped 5 bases and J dropped 5 bases, with 15 bases sitting between them. CDR3 protein: CASSPRTEANEKLFF. The DNA for the CDR3 is TGTGCCAGCAGCCCTCGGACAGAAGCAAATGAAAAACTGTTTTTT.

The genes are TRBV30 and TRBJ2-1, with 7 bases that match TRBD1. V lost 6 bases to trimming and J lost 8 bases; unmatched junction nucleotides: 16. The CDR3 sequence is 15 residues long. Germline CDR1 reads GTSNPN; CDR2 reads SVGIG (reference sequence). The CDR3 loop reads CACNRPGQKFDEQFF. The DNA for the CDR3 is TGTGCCTGCAACCGACCGGGACAGAAGTTCGATGAGCAGTTCTTC.

The chain is built from TRBV6-1 and TRBJ2-5, with TRBD1 matching 7 bases. CDR1 and CDR2 from the germline V gene are MNHNS and SASEGT. The CDR3 contains 13 residues. V dropped 6 bases and J dropped 5; count of bases not matched to a gene: 6. This chain's CDR3 is CASRRTGDETQYF. As DNA, the CDR3 is TGTGCCAGCAGGCGAACAGGGGACGAGACCCAGTACTTC.

This clone came up a few times. CDR3: CAISGQVTIYEQYF. The CDR3 bases are TGTGCCATCAGTGGACAGGTTACCATCTACGAGCAGTACTTC. The chain recombines TRBV10-3 with TRBJ2-7; D may be TRBD1 (6 bases). The germline V and J ends were trimmed by 4 bases and 3 bases, with 13 bases remaining between them. This CDR3 is built from 14 residues. CDR1 is ENHRY and CDR2 is SYGVKD in the germline V gene.

In DNA, the CDR3 is TGTGCCAGCAGCCTTCGGACAGGGGGATTGATGAACACTGAAGCTTTCTTT. Protein sequence: CASSLRTGGLMNTEAFF. V is TRBV4-2 and J is TRBJ1-1, with 10 bases identical to TRBD1. V shed 4 bases, J shed 0 bases, and the junction held 8 bases outside the gene matches. Germline lookup yields CDR1 LGHNA and CDR2 YNFKEQ. CDR3 length: 17 residues.

This chain links TRBV7-2 with TRBJ2-5; no reliable D call. Trimming removed 5 bases from V and 1 base from J, with 8 bases in between. Germline CDR1 SGHTA, CDR2 FQGNSA. The CDR3 totals 13 residues. CDR3 amino acids: CASSPGPQETQYF. The CDR3 DNA follows: TGTGCCAGCAGCCCTGGACCCCAAGAGACCCAGTACTTC.